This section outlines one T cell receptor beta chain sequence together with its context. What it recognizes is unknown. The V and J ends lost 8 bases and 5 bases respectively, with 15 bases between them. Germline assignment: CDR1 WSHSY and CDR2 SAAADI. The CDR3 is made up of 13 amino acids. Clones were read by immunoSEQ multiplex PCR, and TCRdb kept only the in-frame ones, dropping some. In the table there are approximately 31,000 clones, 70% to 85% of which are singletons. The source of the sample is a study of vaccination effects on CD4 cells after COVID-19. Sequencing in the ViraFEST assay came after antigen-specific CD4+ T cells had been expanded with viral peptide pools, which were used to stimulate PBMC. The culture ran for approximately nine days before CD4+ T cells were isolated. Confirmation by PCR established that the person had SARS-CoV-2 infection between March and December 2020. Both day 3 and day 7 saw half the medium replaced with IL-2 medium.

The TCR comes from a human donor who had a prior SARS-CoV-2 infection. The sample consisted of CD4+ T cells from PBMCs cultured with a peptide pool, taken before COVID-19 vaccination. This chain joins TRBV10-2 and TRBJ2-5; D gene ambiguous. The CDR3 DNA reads TGCGCCAGCGGTCTTAGTACCTGGGAGACCCAGTACTTC. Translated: CASGLSTWETQYF.